A selection of T cell receptor beta chains follows, all from one sample in a study of cytomegalovirus exposure and HLA in healthy donors. Data came from immunoSEQ multiplex PCR; TCRdb stores just in-frame clones and leaves some out. The table lists fewer than 250,000 clones, more than 75% of them singletons, with about 2% in the top ten. The sequencing input was PBMCs. All receptors derive from a woman aged 18 to 35 in good health and CMV-seropositive. Each CDR3 is given with its conserved first and last residue. The order of the fields is CDR3 DNA, CDR3 protein, clone size, J gene, D gene, V gene. The D gene is left open where the match is weak. Rows give clone size only sometimes, using once, few, many, or a class for an expanded clone.

DNA: TGTGCCAGCAGTGTAAGCGGGCCCACCTACGAGCAGTACTTC
CDR3: CASSVSGPTYEQYF
size: NA
J: TRBJ2-7
D: NA
V: TRBV27

DNA: TGTGCCAGCAGCTTAGCCCCCCAGGTGGATACGCAGTATTTT
CDR3: CASSLAPQVDTQYF
size: NA
J: TRBJ2-3
D: NA
V: TRBV11-2

DNA: TGTGCCAGCAGCTTAGGACTCACAGGCACTGAAGCTTTCTTT
CDR3: CASSLGLTGTEAFF
size: NA
J: TRBJ1-1
D: NA
V: TRBV7-2

DNA: TGTGCCAGCAGCTTATTAGGCAGGGAAGACACTGAAGCTTTCTTT
CDR3: CASSLLGREDTEAFF
size: once
J: TRBJ1-1
D: NA
V: TRBV7-6

DNA: TGTGCCAGCAGTGAAGCGGCAAGTAGCGGAAATGAGCAGTTCTTC
CDR3: CASSEAASSGNEQFF
size: once
J: TRBJ2-1
D: NA
V: TRBV2

DNA: TGTGCCAGCAGCTTTGGGAGACGGGGTCAGCCCCAGCATTTT
CDR3: CASSFGRRGQPQHF
size: NA
J: TRBJ1-5
D: NA
V: TRBV7-9

DNA: TGCGCCAGCAGCTTGGGGCATCTGAACACTGAAGCTTTCTTT
CDR3: CASSLGHLNTEAFF
size: NA
J: TRBJ1-1
D: NA
V: TRBV5-1

DNA: TGTGCCAGCAGTTTTTCGTTGGGGCAGGGCTATGGCTACACCTTC
CDR3: CASSFSLGQGYGYTF
size: NA
J: TRBJ1-2
D: NA
V: TRBV27

DNA: TGTGCCAGCAGAGTAGACAGAGCAACTAATGAAAAACTGTTTTTT
CDR3: CASRVDRATNEKLFF
size: few
J: TRBJ1-4
D: NA
V: TRBV6-5

DNA: TGTGCCAGCAGCTTAGATCTGGGCGGGACCCCTTACAATGAGCAGTTCTTC
CDR3: CASSLDLGGTPYNEQFF
size: NA
J: TRBJ2-1
D: NA
V: TRBV11-3

DNA: TGTGCCAGCTCTCCTGAGGGCGAAAAACTGTTTTTT
CDR3: CASSPEGEKLFF
size: NA
J: TRBJ1-4
D: NA
V: TRBV18

DNA: TGTGCCAGCAGTTCTGGACAGGGGGAGCTGTTTTTT
CDR3: CASSSGQGELFF
size: once
J: TRBJ2-2
D: NA
V: TRBV28

DNA: TGTGCCAGCTCTCGACAGGGGGCAATTATTGAAGCTTTCTTT
CDR3: CASSRQGAIIEAFF
size: NA
J: TRBJ1-1
D: TRBD1
V: TRBV28

DNA: TGTGCCTGGAGTGTCGGCGGGAGTCTGATTGAGCAGTTCTTC
CDR3: CAWSVGGSLIEQFF
size: NA
J: TRBJ2-1
D: TRBD2
V: TRBV30

DNA: TGCGCCAGCAGCGAGGACACGGCCTACAATGAGCAGTTCTTC
CDR3: CASSEDTAYNEQFF
size: NA
J: TRBJ2-1
D: NA
V: TRBV5-1

DNA: TGTGCCAGCAGTACTGGGACTGGGCTTAAAAATGAGCAGTTCTTC
CDR3: CASSTGTGLKNEQFF
size: once
J: TRBJ2-1
D: NA
V: TRBV27

DNA: TGTGCCAGCAGCTCCCGGGAGTTGGTGGAGACCCAGTACTTC
CDR3: CASSSRELVETQYF
size: NA
J: TRBJ2-5
D: NA
V: TRBV7-8

DNA: TGTGCCAGCAGGAAGGGGGACAGGGCTGGCTATGGCTACACCTTC
CDR3: CASRKGDRAGYGYTF
size: NA
J: TRBJ1-2
D: TRBD1
V: TRBV2

DNA: TGTGCCAGCAGTCTCGGGACAGTGCGAGGCTACACCTTC
CDR3: CASSLGTVRGYTF
size: NA
J: TRBJ1-2
D: TRBD1
V: TRBV28

DNA: TGTGCCAGCTCACCTCAGGGAATGAACACTGAAGCTTTCTTT
CDR3: CASSPQGMNTEAFF
size: NA
J: TRBJ1-1
D: NA
V: TRBV18

DNA: TGTGCCAGCTCACCCGGGACAGGGTTCAACGAGCAGTACTTC
CDR3: CASSPGTGFNEQYF
size: once
J: TRBJ2-7
D: TRBD1
V: TRBV18

DNA: TGCAGCCTATTAAGGGTAGCGGGAGTGATGGATGAGCAGTTCTTC
CDR3: CSLLRVAGVMDEQFF
size: NA
J: TRBJ2-1
D: TRBD2
V: TRBV29-1

DNA: TGTGCCAGTAGTACCACAGATTTAAACACTGAAGCTTTCTTT
CDR3: CASSTTDLNTEAFF
size: NA
J: TRBJ1-1
D: NA
V: TRBV19

DNA: TGTGCCAGCGGCGGGTATGCCTACAATGAGCAGTTCTTC
CDR3: CASGGYAYNEQFF
size: NA
J: TRBJ2-1
D: NA
V: TRBV27

DNA: TGTGCCAGCAGTCCCCTCTCCCGACAGGTACAGGCCTATGGCTACACCTTC
CDR3: CASSPLSRQVQAYGYTF
size: NA
J: TRBJ1-2
D: NA
V: TRBV28

DNA: TGTGCCAGCAGCCCACCGGGACAGGCGTACAATGAGCAGTTCTTC
CDR3: CASSPPGQAYNEQFF
size: NA
J: TRBJ2-1
D: TRBD1
V: TRBV27

DNA: TGTGCCAGCAGCCCACAGTGGTGGCAAGGATATGGCTACACCTTC
CDR3: CASSPQWWQGYGYTF
size: NA
J: TRBJ1-2
D: NA
V: TRBV6-4

DNA: TGTGCCAGCAGTTCAGGACTAGCGGGAGACCGCTCCTACAATGAGCAGTTCTTC
CDR3: CASSSGLAGDRSYNEQFF
size: once
J: TRBJ2-1
D: TRBD2
V: TRBV7-9

DNA: TGTGCCAGCAGCTTGAGGGGGCCAACTAGCAATCAGCCCCAGCATTTT
CDR3: CASSLRGPTSNQPQHF
size: NA
J: TRBJ1-5
D: TRBD1
V: TRBV5-5

DNA: TGCAGCGTCCCCCGGGACAGGGTGGGGGAGACCCAGTACTTC
CDR3: CSVPRDRVGETQYF
size: NA
J: TRBJ2-5
D: TRBD1
V: TRBV29-1

DNA: TGCGCCAGCAGCGAGGGTATTGCTGAAGCTTTCTTT
CDR3: CASSEGIAEAFF
size: NA
J: TRBJ1-1
D: NA
V: TRBV5-1

DNA: TGCGCCAGCAGCCTCGGAGGGGCTGGCTACACCTTC
CDR3: CASSLGGAGYTF
size: NA
J: TRBJ1-2
D: NA
V: TRBV5-1

DNA: TGTGCCAGCAGACAGGGGACGAACTATGGCTACACCTTC
CDR3: CASRQGTNYGYTF
size: NA
J: TRBJ1-2
D: TRBD1
V: TRBV2

DNA: TGTGCCAGCAGCTTGGGAGTCAAAGAATTCTCTGGAAACACCATATATTTT
CDR3: CASSLGVKEFSGNTIYF
size: NA
J: TRBJ1-3
D: NA
V: TRBV5-8

DNA: TGTGCCAGCAGTCCCGTAGCGGGAGTCCCAGATACGCAGTATTTT
CDR3: CASSPVAGVPDTQYF
size: NA
J: TRBJ2-3
D: TRBD2
V: TRBV6-4

DNA: TGTGCCTGGAGTTCACCGGGACTAGCGGGAGTTCAGGCCTACAATGAGCAGTTCTTC
CDR3: CAWSSPGLAGVQAYNEQFF
size: NA
J: TRBJ2-1
D: TRBD2
V: TRBV30

DNA: TGTGCCAGCAGCTTAGTGGCGGGGGGGGAAGGGACGCAGTATTTT
CDR3: CASSLVAGGEGTQYF
size: once
J: TRBJ2-3
D: TRBD2
V: TRBV7-6

DNA: TGTGCCAGCAGCCATGGACAGCCGTTTAACTATGGCTACACCTTC
CDR3: CASSHGQPFNYGYTF
size: NA
J: TRBJ1-2
D: NA
V: TRBV5-6

DNA: TGCGCCAGCAGCGCGGGACCACCGGTCAGCACAGATACGCAGTATTTT
CDR3: CASSAGPPVSTDTQYF
size: NA
J: TRBJ2-3
D: NA
V: TRBV5-1